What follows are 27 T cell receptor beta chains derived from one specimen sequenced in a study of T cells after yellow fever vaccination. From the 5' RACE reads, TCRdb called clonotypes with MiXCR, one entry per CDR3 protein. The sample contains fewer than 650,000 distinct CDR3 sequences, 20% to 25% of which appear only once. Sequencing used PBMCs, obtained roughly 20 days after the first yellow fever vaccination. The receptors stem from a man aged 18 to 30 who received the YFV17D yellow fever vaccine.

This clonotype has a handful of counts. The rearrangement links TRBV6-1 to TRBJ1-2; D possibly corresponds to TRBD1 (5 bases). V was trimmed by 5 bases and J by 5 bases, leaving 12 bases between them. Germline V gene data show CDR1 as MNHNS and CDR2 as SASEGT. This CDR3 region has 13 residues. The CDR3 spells CASSRQSRYGYTF. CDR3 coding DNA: TGTGCCAGCAGTCGACAGTCTCGTTATGGCTACACCTTC.

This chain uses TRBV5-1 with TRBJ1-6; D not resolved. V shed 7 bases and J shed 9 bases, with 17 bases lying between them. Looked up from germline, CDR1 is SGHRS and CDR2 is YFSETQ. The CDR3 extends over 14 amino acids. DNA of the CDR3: TGCGCCAGCGGCCGCCCGGTCTCAGGTTCACCCCTCCACTTT. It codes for CASGRPVSGSPLHF. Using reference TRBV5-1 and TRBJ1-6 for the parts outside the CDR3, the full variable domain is KAGVTQTPRYLIKTRGQQVTLSCSPISGHRSVSWYQQTPGQGLQFLFEYFSETQRNKGNFPGRFSGRQFSNSRSEMNVSTLELGDSALYLCASGRPVSGSPLHFGNGTRLTVT.

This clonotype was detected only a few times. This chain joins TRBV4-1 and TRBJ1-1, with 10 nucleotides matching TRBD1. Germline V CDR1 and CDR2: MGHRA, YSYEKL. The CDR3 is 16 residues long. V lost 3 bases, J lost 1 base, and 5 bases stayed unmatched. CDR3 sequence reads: CASSQRGQGTNTEAFF. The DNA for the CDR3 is TGCGCCAGCAGCCAGAGGGGACAGGGGACGAACACTGAAGCTTTCTTT.

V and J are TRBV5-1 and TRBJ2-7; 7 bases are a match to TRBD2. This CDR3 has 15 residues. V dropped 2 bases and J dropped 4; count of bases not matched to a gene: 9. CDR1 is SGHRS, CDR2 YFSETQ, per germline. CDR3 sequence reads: CASSFSDGGLYEQYF. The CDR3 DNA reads TGCGCCAGCAGCTTCTCAGACGGGGGACTATACGAGCAGTACTTC.

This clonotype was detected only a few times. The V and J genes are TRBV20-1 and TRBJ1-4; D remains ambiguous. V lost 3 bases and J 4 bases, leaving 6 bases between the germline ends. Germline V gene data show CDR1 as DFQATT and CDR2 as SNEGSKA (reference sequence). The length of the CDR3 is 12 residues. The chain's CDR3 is CSARDYNEKLFF. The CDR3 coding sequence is TGCAGTGCTAGGGATTATAATGAAAAACTGTTTTTT.

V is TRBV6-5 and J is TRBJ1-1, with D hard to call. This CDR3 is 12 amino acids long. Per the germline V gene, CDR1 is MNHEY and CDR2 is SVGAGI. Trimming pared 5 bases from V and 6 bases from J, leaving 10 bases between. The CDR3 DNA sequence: TGTGCCAGCAGTACCTCGTCGGCTGAAGCTTTCTTT. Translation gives CASSTSSAEAFF.

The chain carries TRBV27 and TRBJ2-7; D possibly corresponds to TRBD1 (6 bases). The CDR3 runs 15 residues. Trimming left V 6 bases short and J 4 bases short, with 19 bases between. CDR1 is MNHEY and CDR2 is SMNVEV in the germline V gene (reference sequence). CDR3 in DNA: TGTGCCAGCAGCCTTTACAGGGACGGGTTTTACGAGCAGTACTTC. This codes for CASSLYRDGFYEQYF.

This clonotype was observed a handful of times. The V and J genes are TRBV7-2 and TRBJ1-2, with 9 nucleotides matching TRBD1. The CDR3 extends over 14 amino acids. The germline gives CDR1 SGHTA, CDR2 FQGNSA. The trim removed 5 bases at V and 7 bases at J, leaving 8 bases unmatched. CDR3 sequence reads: CASSLDRGYRGYTF. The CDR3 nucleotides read TGTGCCAGCAGCCTAGACAGGGGGTATCGTGGCTACACCTTC.

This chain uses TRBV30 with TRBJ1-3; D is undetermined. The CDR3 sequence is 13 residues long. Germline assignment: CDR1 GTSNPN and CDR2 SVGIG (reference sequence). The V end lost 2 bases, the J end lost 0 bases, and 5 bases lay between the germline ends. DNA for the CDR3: TGTGCCTGGAGTAGGATCTCTGGAAACACCATATATTTT. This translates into CAWSRISGNTIYF.

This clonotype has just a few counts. The CDR3 protein is CASSQRLGTEIYNSPLHF. The DNA of the CDR3 is TGTGCCAGCAGCCAAAGGCTTGGGACCGAAATCTATAATTCACCCCTCCACTTT. The rearrangement uses TRBV14 and TRBJ1-6; possible D gene TRBD1, 5 bases. Trimming cost V 2 bases and J 3 bases, with 17 bases left between them. The germline CDR1 and CDR2 sequences are SGHDN and FVKESK. There are 18 residues in the CDR3.

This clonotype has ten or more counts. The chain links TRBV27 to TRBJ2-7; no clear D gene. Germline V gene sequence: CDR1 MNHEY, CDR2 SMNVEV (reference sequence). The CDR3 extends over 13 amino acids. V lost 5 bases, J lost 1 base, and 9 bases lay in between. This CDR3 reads CASSHGPSYEQYV. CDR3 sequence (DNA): TGTGCCAGCAGTCACGGGCCATCCTACGAGCAGTACGTC.

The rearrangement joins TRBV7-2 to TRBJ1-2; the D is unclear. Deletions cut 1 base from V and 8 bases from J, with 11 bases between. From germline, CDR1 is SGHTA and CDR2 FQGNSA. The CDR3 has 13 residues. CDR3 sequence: CASSLDIELGYTF. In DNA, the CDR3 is TGTGCCAGCAGCTTAGATATCGAGCTGGGCTACACCTTC.

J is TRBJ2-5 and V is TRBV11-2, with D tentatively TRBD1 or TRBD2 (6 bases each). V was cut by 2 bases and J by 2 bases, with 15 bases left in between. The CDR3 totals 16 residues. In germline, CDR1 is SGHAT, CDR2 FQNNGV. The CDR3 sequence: CASSLNVGGPQETQYF. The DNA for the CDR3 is TGTGCCAGCAGCTTAAACGTGGGGGGCCCTCAAGAGACCCAGTACTTC.

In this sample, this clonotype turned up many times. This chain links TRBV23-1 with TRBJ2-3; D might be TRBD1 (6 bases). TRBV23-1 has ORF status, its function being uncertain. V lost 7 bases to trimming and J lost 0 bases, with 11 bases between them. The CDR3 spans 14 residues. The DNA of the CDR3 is TGCGCCAGCATTACAGGGTCGAGCACAGATACGCAGTATTTT. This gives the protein CASITGSSTDTQYF.

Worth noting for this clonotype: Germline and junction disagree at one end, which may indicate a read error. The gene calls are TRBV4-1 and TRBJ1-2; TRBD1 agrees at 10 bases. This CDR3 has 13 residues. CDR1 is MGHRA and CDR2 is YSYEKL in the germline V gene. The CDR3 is CASSQLPGQGRLF. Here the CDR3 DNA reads TGCGCCAGCAGCCAACTACCGGGACAGGGGAGATTATTC.

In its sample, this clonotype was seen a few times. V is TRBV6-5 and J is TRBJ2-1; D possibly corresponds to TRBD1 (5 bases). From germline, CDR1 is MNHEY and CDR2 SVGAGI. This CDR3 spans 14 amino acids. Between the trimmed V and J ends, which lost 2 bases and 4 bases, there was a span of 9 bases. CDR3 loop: CASSYEDRYNEQFF. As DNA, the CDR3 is TGTGCCAGCAGTTACGAAGACAGATACAATGAGCAGTTCTTC.

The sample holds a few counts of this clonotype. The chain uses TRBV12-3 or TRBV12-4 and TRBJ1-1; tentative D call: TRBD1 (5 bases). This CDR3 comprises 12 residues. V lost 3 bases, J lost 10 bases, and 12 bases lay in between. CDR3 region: CASSLLGTGAFF. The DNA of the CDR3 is TGTGCCAGCAGTTTGCTCGGGACCGGAGCTTTCTTT.

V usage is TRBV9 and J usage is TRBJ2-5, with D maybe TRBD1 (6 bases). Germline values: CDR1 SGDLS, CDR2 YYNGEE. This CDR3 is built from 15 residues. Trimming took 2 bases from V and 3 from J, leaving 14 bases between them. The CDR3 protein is CASSVNGQQKETQYF. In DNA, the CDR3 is TGTGCCAGCAGCGTGAACGGACAGCAGAAAGAGACCCAGTACTTC.

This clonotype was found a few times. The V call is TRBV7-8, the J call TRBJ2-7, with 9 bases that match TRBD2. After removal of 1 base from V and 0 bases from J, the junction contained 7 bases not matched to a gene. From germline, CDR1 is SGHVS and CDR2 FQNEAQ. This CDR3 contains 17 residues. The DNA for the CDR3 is TGTGCCAGCAGCTTAGGAGCGGGGGGAACCCGCTCCTACGAGCAGTACGTC. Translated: CASSLGAGGTRSYEQYV.

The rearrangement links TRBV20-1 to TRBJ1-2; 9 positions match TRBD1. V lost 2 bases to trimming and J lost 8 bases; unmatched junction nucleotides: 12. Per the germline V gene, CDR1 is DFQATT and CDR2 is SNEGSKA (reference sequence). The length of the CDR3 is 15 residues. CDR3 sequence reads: CSARIRPGQGTGYTF. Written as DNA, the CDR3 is TGCAGTGCTAGAATCCGCCCGGGACAGGGAACGGGCTACACCTTC.

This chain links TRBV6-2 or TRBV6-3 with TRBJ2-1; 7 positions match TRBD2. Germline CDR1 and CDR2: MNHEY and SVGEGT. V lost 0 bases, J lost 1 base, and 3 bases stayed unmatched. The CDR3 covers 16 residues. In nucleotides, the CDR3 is TGTGCCAGCAGTTACTCGACCGGGGGGTCCTACAATGAGCAGTTCTTC. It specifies CASSYSTGGSYNEQFF.

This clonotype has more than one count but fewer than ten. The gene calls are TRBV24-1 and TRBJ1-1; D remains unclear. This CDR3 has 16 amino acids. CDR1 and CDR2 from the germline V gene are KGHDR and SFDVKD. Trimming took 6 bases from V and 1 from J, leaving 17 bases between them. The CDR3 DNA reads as TGTGCCACCAGTTTTGGCCTTCATGAACGGAACACTGAAGCTTTCTTT. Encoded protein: CATSFGLHERNTEAFF.

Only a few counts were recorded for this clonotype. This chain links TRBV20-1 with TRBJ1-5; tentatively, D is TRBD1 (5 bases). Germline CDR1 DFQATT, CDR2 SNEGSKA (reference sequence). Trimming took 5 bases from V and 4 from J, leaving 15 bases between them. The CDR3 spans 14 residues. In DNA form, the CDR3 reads TGCAGTGCTCCCCTCGGGGGACGAAATCAGCCCCAGCATTTT. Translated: CSAPLGGRNQPQHF.

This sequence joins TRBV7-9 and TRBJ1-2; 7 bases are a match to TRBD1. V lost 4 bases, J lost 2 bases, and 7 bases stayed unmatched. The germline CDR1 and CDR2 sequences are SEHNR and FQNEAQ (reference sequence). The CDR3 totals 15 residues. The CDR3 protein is CASSSAPTGNYGYTF. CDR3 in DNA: TGTGCCAGCAGCTCAGCCCCGACAGGGAACTATGGCTACACCTTC. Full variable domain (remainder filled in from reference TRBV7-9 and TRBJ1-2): DTGVSQNPRHKITKRGQNVTFRCDPISEHNRLYWYRQTLGQGPEFLTYFQNEAQLEKSRLLSDRFSAERPKGSFSTLEIQRTEQGDSAMYLCASSSAPTGNYGYTFGSGTRLTVV.

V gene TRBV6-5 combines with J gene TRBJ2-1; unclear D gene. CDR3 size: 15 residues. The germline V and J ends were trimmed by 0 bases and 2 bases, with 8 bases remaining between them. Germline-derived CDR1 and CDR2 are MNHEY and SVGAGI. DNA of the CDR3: TGTGCCAGCAGTTACTCTGGGCTTGCCTACAATGAGCAGTTCTTC. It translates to CASSYSGLAYNEQFF.

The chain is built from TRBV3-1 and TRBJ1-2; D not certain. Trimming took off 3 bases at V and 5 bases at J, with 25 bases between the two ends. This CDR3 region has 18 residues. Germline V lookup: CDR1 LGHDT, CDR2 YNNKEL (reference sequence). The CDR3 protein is CASSHLVHNPNLNYGYTF. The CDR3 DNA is TGTGCCAGCAGCCACCTTGTCCACAACCCAAACCTGAATTATGGCTACACCTTC.

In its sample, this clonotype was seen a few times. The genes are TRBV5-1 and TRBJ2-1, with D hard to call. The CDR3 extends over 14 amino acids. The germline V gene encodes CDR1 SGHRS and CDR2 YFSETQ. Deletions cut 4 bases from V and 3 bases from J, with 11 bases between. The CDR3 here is CASSVDRFYNEQFF. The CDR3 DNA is TGCGCCAGCAGCGTCGACCGTTTCTACAATGAGCAGTTCTTC.